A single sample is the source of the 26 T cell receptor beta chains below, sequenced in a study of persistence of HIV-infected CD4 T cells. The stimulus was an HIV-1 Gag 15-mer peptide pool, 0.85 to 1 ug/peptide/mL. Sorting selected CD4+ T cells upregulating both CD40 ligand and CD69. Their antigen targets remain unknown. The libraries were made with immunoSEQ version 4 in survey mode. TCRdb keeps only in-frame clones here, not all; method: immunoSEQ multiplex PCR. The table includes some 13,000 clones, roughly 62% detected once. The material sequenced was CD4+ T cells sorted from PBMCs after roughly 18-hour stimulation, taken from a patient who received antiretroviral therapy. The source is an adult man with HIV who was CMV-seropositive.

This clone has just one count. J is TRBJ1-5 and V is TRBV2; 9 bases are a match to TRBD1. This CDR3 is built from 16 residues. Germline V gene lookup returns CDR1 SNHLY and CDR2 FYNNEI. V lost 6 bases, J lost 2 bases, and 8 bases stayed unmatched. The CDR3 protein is CASSLDRGIGNQPQHF. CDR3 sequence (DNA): TGTGCCAGCAGCCTCGACAGGGGGATCGGCAATCAGCCCCAGCATTTT.

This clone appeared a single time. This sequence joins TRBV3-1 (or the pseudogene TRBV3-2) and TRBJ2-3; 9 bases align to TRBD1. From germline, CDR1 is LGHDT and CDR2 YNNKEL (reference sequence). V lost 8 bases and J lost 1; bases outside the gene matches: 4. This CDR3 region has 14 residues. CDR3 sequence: CASGGTGRTDTQYF. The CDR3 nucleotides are TGTGCCAGCGGGGGGACAGGGCGCACAGATACGCAGTATTTT.

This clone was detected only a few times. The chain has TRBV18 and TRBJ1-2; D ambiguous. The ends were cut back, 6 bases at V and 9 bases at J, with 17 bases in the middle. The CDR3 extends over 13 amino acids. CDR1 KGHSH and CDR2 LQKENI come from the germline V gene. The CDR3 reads CASSPDQRGSYTF. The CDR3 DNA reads TGTGCCAGCTCGCCCGATCAACGAGGGAGCTACACCTTC.

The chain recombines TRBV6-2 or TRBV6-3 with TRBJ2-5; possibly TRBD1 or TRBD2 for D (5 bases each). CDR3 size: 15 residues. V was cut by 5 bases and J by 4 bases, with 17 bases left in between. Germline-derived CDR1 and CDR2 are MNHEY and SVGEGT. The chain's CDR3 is CASSPIGGGSETQYF. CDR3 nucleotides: TGTGCCAGCAGTCCCATCGGTGGGGGTTCAGAGACCCAGTACTTC.

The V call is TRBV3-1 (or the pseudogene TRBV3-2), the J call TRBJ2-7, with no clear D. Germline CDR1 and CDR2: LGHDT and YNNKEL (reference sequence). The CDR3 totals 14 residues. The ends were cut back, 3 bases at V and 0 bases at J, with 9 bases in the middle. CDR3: CASSQLMRSYEQYF. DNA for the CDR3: TGTGCCAGCAGCCAGCTAATGCGCTCCTACGAGCAGTACTTC.

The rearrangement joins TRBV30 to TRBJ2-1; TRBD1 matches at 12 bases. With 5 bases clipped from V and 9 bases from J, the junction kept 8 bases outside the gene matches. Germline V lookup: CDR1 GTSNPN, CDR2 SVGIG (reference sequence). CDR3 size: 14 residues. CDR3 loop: CAWVRDRGRGEQFF. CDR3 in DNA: TGTGCCTGGGTCCGGGACAGGGGGCGGGGTGAGCAGTTCTTC.

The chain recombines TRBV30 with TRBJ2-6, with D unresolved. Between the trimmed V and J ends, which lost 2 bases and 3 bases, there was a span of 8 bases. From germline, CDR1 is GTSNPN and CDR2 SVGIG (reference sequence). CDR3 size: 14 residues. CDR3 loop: CAWSIRYGANVLTF. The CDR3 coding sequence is TGTGCCTGGAGTATTAGATATGGGGCCAACGTCCTGACTTTC.

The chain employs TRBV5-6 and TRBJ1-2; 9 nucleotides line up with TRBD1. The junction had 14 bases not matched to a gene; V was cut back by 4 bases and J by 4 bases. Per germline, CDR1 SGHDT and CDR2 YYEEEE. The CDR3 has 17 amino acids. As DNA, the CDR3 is TGTGCCAGCAGCCCATCCGGGACAGGGCCACCATTCTATGGCTACACCTTC. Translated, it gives CASSPSGTGPPFYGYTF.

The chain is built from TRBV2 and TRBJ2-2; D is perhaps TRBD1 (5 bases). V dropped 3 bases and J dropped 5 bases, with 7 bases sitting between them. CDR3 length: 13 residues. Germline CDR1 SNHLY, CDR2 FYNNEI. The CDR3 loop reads CASSDRGTGELFF. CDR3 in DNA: TGTGCCAGCAGTGATAGGGGAACCGGGGAGCTGTTTTTT. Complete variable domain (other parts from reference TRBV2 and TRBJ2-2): EPEVTQTPSHQVTQMGQEVILRCVPISNHLYFYWYRQILGQKVEFLVSFYNNEISEKSEIFDDQFSVERPDGSNFTLKIRSTKLEDSAMYFCASSDRGTGELFFGEGSRLTVL.

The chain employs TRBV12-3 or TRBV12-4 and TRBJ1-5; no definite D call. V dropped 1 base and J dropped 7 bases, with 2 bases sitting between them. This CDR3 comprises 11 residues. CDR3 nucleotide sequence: TGTGCCAGCAGTTTAGGGCAGCCCCAGCATTTT. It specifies CASSLGQPQHF.

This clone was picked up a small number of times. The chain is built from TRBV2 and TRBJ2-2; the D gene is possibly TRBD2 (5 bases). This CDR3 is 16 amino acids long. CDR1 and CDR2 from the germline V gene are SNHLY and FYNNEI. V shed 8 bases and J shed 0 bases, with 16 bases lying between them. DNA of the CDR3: TGTGCCAGCCAGCAGGCCCGACTAACGAACACCGGGGAGCTGTTTTTT. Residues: CASQQARLTNTGELFF. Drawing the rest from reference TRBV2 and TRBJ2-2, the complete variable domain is EPEVTQTPSHQVTQMGQEVILRCVPISNHLYFYWYRQILGQKVEFLVSFYNNEISEKSEIFDDQFSVERPDGSNFTLKIRSTKLEDSAMYFCASQQARLTNTGELFFGEGSRLTVL.

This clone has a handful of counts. The CDR3 DNA is TGTGCCAGCTCAACAGGACCGCACTCTGGGGCCAACGTCCTGACTTTC. It is translated as CASSTGPHSGANVLTF. This chain uses TRBV18 with TRBJ2-6; D perhaps matches TRBD1 (5 bases). CDR1 is KGHSH and CDR2 is LQKENI in the germline V gene. CDR3 size: 16 residues. The germline V and J ends were trimmed by 5 bases and 0 bases, with 11 bases remaining between them.

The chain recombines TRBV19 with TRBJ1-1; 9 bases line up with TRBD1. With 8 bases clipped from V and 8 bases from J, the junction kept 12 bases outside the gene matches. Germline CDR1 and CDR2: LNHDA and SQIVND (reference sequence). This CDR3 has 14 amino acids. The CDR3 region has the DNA TGTGCCAGTGGCCAACAGGGGGCGGTCAAAGAAGCTTTCTTT. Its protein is CASGQQGAVKEAFF.

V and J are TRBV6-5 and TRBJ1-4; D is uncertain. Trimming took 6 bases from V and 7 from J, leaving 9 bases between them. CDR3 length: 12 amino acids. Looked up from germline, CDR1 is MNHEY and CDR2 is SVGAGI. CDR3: CASSDIGEKLFF. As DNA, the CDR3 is TGTGCCAGCAGCGATATAGGTGAAAAACTGTTTTTT.

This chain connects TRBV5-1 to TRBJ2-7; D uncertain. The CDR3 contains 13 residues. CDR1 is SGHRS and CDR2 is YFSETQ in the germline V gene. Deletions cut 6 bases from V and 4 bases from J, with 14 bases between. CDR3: CASTPDGGYEQYF. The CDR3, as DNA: TGCGCCAGCACCCCCGACGGCGGTTACGAGCAGTACTTC. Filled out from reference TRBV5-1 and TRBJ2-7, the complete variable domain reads KAGVTQTPRYLIKTRGQQVTLSCSPISGHRSVSWYQQTPGQGLQFLFEYFSETQRNKGNFPGRFSGRQFSNSRSEMNVSTLELGDSALYLCASTPDGGYEQYFGPGTRLTVT.

The CDR3 loop is CASSPGLRGSPDTQYF. CDR3 sequence (DNA): TGTGCCAGCAGCCCGGGACTAAGAGGTTCCCCAGATACGCAGTATTTT. This chain uses TRBV5-4 with TRBJ2-3, with 7 positions matching TRBD2. This CDR3 is built from 16 residues. V lost 4 bases and J lost 4; bases outside the gene matches: 12. Germline lookup yields CDR1 SGHNT and CDR2 YYREEE (reference sequence).

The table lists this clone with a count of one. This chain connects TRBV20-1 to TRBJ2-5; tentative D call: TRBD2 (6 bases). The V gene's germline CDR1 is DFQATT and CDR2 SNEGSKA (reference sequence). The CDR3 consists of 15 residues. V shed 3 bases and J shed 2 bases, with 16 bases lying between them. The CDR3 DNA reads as TGCAGTGCTAGTTTTAGTCCGGGAGTTCAAGAGACCCAGTACTTC. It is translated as CSASFSPGVQETQYF.

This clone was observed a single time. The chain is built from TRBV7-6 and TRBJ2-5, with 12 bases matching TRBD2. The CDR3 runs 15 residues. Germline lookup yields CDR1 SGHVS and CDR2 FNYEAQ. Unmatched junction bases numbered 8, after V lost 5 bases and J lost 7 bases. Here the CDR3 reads CASSARTSGARTQYF. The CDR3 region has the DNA TGTGCCAGCAGCGCGAGGACTAGCGGGGCCAGGACCCAGTACTTC.

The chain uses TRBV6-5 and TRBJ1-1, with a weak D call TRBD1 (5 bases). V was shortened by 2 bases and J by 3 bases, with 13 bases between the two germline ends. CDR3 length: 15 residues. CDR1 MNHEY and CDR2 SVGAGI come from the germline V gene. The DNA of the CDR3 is TGTGCCAGCAGTTACCGCAGAGGACAACACACTGAAGCTTTCTTT. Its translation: CASSYRRGQHTEAFF.

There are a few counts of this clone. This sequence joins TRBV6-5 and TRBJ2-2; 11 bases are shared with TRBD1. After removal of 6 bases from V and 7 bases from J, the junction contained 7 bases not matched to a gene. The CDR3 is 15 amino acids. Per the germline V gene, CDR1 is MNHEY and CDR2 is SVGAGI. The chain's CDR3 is CASRKDRGRIGELFF. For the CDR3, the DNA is TGTGCCAGCAGGAAGGACAGGGGGCGTATCGGGGAGCTGTTTTTT.

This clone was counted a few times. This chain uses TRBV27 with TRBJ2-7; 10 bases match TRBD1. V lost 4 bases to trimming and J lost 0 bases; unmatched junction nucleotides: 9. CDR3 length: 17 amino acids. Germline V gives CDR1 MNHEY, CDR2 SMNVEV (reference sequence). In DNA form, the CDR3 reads TGTGCCAGCAGTTACCGGGACAGGGGTGCCAGCTCCTACGAGCAGTACTTC. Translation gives CASSYRDRGASSYEQYF.

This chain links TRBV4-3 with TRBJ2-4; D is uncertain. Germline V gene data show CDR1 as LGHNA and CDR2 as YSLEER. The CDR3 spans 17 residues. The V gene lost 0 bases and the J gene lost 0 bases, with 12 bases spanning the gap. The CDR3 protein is CASSQDRRDLAKNIQYF. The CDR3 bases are TGCGCCAGCAGCCAAGATCGAAGAGATCTAGCCAAAAACATTCAGTACTTC.

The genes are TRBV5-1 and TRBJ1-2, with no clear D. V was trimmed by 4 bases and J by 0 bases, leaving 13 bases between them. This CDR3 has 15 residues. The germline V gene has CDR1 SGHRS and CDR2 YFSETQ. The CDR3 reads CASSPNRPANYGYTF. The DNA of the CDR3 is TGCGCCAGCAGCCCGAACAGACCCGCTAACTATGGCTACACCTTC.

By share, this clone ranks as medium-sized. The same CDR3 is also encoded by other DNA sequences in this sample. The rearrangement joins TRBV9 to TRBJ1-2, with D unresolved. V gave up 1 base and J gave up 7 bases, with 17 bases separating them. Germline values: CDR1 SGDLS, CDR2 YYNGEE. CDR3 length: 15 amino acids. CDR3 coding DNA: TGTGCCAGCAGCGTATCCGTTCGGAACGAGGGTGGCTACACCTTC. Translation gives CASSVSVRNEGGYTF.

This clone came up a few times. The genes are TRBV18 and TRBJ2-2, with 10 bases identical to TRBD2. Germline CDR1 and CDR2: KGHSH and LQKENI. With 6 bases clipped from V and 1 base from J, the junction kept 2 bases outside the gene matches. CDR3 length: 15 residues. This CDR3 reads CASSPSGRNTGELFF. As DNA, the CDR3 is TGTGCCAGCTCCCCTAGCGGGAGGAACACCGGGGAGCTGTTTTTT.

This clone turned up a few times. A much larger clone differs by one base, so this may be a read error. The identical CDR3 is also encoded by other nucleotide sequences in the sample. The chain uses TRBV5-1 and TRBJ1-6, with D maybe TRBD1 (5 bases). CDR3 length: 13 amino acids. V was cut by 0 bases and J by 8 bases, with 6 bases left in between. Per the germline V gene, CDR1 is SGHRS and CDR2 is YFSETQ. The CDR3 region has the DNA TGCGCCAGCAGCTTGGGCAGGGATTCACCCCTCCACTTT. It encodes CASSLGRDSPLHF. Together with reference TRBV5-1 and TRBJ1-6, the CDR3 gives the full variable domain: KAGVTQTPRYLIKTRGQQVTLSCSPISGHRSVSWYQQTPGQGLQFLFEYFSETQRNKGNFPGRFSGRQFSNSRSEMNVSTLELGDSALYLCASSLGRDSPLHFGNGTRLTVT.